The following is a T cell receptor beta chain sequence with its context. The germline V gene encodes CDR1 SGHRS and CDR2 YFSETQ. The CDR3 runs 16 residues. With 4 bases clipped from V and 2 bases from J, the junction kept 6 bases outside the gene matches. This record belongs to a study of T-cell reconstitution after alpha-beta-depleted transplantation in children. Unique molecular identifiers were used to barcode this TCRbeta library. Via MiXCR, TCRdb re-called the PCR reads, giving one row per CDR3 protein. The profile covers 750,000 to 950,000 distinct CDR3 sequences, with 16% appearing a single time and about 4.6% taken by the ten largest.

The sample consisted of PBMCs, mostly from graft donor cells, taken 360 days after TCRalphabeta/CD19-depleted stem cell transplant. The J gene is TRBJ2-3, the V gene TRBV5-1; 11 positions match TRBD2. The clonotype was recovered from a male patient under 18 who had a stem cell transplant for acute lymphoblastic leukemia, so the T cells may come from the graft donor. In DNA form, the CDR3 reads TGCGCCAGCAGCAAACCGGGACTAGCGGTCACAGATACGCAGTATTTT. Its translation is CASSKPGLAVTDTQYF.